This T cell receptor (beta chain) is drawn from a study of control samples from healthy donors and cancer patients. Only in-frame clones appear in the TCRdb table, and some are missing; sequencing was by immunoSEQ multiplex PCR. Among 100,000 to 150,000 clones listed, 70% to 90% were seen once. J gave up 3 bases and V 8 bases, and 14 bases lay outside the gene matches. The CDR3 totals 19 residues. From germline, CDR1 is SNHLY and CDR2 FYNNEI. Input material: blood. The chain joins TRBV2 to TRBJ1-6; 12 bases align to TRBD1. This TCR was recovered from a man aged 45 to 65 in good health. In DNA form, the CDR3 reads TGTGCCAGCCGCGACGGGACAGGGGGCGCGGATTTCTATAATTCACCCCTCCACTTT. Its protein product is CASRDGTGGADFYNSPLHF.